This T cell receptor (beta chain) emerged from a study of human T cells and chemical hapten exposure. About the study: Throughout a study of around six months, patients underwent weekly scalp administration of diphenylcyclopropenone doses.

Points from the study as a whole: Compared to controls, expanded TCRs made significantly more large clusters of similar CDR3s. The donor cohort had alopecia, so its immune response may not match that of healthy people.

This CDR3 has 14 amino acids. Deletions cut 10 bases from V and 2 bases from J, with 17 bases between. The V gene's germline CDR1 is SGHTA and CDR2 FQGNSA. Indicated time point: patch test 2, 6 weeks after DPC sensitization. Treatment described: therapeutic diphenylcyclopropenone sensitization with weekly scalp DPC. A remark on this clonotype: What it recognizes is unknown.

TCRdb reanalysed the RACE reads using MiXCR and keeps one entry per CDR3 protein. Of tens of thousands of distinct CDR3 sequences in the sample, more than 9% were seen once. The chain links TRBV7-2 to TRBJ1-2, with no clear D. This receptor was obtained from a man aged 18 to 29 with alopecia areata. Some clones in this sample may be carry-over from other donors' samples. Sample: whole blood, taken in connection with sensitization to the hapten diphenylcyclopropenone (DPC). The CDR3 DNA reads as TGTGCCAACACCGTACCGTTCTACAACTATGGCTACACCTTC. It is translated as CANTVPFYNYGYTF. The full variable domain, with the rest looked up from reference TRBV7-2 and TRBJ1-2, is GAGVSQSPSNKVTEKGKDVELRCDPISGHTALYWYRQSLGQGLEFLIYFQGNSAPDKSGLPSDRFSAERTGGSVSTLTIQRTQQEDSAVYLCANTVPFYNYGYTFGSGTRLTVV.